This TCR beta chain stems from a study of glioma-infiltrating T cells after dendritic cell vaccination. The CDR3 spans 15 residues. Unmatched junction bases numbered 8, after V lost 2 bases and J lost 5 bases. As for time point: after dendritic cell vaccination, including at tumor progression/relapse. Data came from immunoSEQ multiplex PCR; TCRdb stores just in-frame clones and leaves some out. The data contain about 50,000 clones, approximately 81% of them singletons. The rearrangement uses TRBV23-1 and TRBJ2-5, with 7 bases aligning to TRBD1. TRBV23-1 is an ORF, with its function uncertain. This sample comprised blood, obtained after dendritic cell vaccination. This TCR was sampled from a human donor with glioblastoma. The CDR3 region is CASSQRTGEEETQYF. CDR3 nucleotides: TGCGCCAGCAGTCAACGCACAGGGGAAGAGGAGACCCAGTACTTC.